The source of this TCR beta chain is a study of metastatic and nonmetastatic thyroid tumors. In the study overall: Repertoires were compared across blood and tumor or nodule tissue from malignant and benign thyroid patients. Study observations and caveats: The study reportedly found significantly higher TCR beta diversity in malignant thyroid tumors than benign nodules, in blood and tumor.

Thyroid surgery had not been preceded by any treatment in any patient. CDR1 is KGHDR and CDR2 is SFDVKD in the germline V gene. The V gene end was trimmed by 1 base and the J gene end by 9 bases; junction bases not matched to a gene: 9. The CDR3 length is 16 residues. A few counts support this clone. No antigen is known for it. As processed by the authors: Clinicopathological groups supplied CDR3 differences that were used to build a distant-metastasis classifier for papillary thyroid cancer. TCRdb reassembled clones from the PCR reads with MiXCR. In this record, the V and J calls reflect TCRdb's handling and not the investigators' own analysis. The profile shows 30,000 to 35,000 clones, roughly 20% of them singletons.

Input material: blood. The chain joins TRBV24-1 to TRBJ2-1; 9 bases map to TRBD2. The source of this sequence is a female donor with papillary thyroid cancer or a benign thyroid nodule (not recorded which). Some clones in this sample may be carry-over from other donors' samples. CDR3 nucleotides: TGTGCCACCAGTGATTTTGGGCTAGCGGGATATAGTGAGCAGTTCTTC. Residues: CATSDFGLAGYSEQFF.